This T cell receptor beta chain was found in a study of blood T cells in healthy people across ages. Whole-study findings and limits: A strong correlation between TCR beta diversity and naive T cell percentage was seen.

Trimming took 0 bases from V and 10 from J, leaving 10 bases between them. The germline V gene encodes CDR1 GTSNPN and CDR2 SVGIG (reference sequence). The CDR3 is 13 amino acids. With a J-beta primer mix and a sample-barcoded 5' primer, a second PCR ran 7 to 11 cycles. The yield of each sample was at least 3 million CDR3-containing paired-end reads. A single record per CDR3 protein comes from TCRdb applying MiXCR to the 5' RACE reads. The sample holds 850,000 to 1,100,000 distinct CDR3 sequences, around two fifths seen once. About this clonotype: The antigen remains undetermined.

The TCR originated in a man between 18 and 29 years old in good health. The chain joins TRBV30 to TRBJ1-6; D unclear. The sample was blood. In nucleotides, the CDR3 is TGTGCCTGGAGTGTACAAGAGGTGTCACCCCTCCACTTT. Protein sequence: CAWSVQEVSPLHF.